A single sample is the source of the 16 T cell receptor beta chains below, sequenced in a study of T cell responses to AZD1222 COVID-19 vaccine. The data were produced by immunoSEQ multiplex PCR, yet TCRdb's version contains in-frame clones alone and is incomplete. The sample shows roughly 140,000 clones, around 88% of them seen only once. Sample: peripheral blood, taken on day 0 of AZD1222 vaccination. All receptors derive from an adult in good health.

This sequence joins TRBV11-3 and TRBJ2-5; a possible D gene is TRBD1 (6 bases). Germline values: CDR1 SGHNT, CDR2 YENEEA. This CDR3 spans 13 amino acids. The V and J ends lost 3 bases and 5 bases respectively, with 10 bases between them. This chain's CDR3 is CASSLGAGETQYF. Written as DNA, the CDR3 is TGTGCCAGCAGCTTGGGGGCGGGTGAGACCCAGTACTTC.

V usage is TRBV7-2 and J usage is TRBJ1-2, with a weak D call TRBD1 (6 bases). Per germline, CDR1 SGHTA and CDR2 FQGNSA. This CDR3 is built from 17 residues. V was pared by 5 bases and J by 2 bases, with 21 bases between. The CDR3 bases are TGTGCCAGCAGCCCCGCCGGGGGGGCGGGTGGAAACTATGGCTACACCTTC. This codes for CASSPAGGAGGNYGYTF.

V is TRBV5-1 and J is TRBJ2-1; 11 bases line up with TRBD1. The CDR3 is 17 residues long. Per the germline V gene, CDR1 is SGHRS and CDR2 is YFSETQ. V shed 4 bases, J shed 8 bases, and the junction held 14 bases outside the gene matches. The CDR3 protein is CASSLFSGDRGLDEQFF. Here the CDR3 DNA reads TGCGCCAGCAGCCTATTCAGCGGGGACAGGGGGTTGGATGAGCAGTTCTTC.

The CDR3 DNA sequence: TGTGCCTGGGTATTGTCTCAGAACACTGAAGCTTTCTTT. It specifies CAWVLSQNTEAFF. The rearrangement joins TRBV30 to TRBJ1-1; D unclear. Germline V gene lookup returns CDR1 GTSNPN and CDR2 SVGIG (reference sequence). The CDR3 is 13 amino acids. V lost 5 bases and J 1 base, leaving 11 bases between the germline ends.

The chain couples TRBV7-9 to TRBJ2-3; 8 positions match TRBD2. Germline loops: CDR1 SEHNR, CDR2 FQNEAQ (reference sequence). This CDR3 has 17 residues. The ends lost 6 bases at V and 3 bases at J; junction bases unmatched: 14. The CDR3 here is CASRRGRREEWTDTQYF. The CDR3 DNA follows: TGTGCCAGCAGACGAGGACGGCGGGAGGAGTGGACAGATACGCAGTATTTT.

The sample holds one count of this clone. V gene TRBV7-2 combines with J gene TRBJ2-2; possibly TRBD1 or TRBD2 for D (6 bases each). The CDR3 sequence is 14 residues long. Deletions cut 8 bases from V and 0 bases from J, with 10 bases between. Germline lookup yields CDR1 SGHTA and CDR2 FQGNSA. As DNA, the CDR3 is TGTGCCAGCGGGGGGCAGCCGAACACCGGGGAGCTGTTTTTT. Amino acid sequence: CASGGQPNTGELFF. The full variable domain, its missing parts supplied by reference TRBV7-2 and TRBJ2-2, is GAGVSQSPSNKVTEKGKDVELRCDPISGHTALYWYRQSLGQGLEFLIYFQGNSAPDKSGLPSDRFSAERTGGSVSTLTIQRTQQEDSAVYLCASGGQPNTGELFFGEGSRLTVL.

The V call is TRBV9, the J call TRBJ2-5; D ambiguous. The CDR3 runs 17 residues. CDR1 is SGDLS, CDR2 YYNGEE, per germline. V gave up 2 bases and J gave up 2 bases, with 19 bases separating them. CDR3 protein: CASSVAPGGREQETQYF. As DNA, the CDR3 is TGTGCCAGCAGCGTGGCCCCGGGTGGGCGCGAGCAAGAGACCCAGTACTTC.

The sample holds a few counts of this clone. The rearrangement uses TRBV28 and TRBJ2-2, with D hard to call. Germline loops: CDR1 MDHEN, CDR2 SYDVKM. This CDR3 is 10 amino acids long. V was clipped by 6 bases and J by 4 bases, with 0 bases between them. DNA for the CDR3: TGTGCCAGCAGCACCGGGGAGCTGTTTTTT. Translation gives CASSTGELFF.

The chain has TRBV7-9 and TRBJ1-1; D is unclear. The germline V gene has CDR1 SEHNR and CDR2 FQNEAQ (reference sequence). V lost 5 bases, J lost 3 bases, and 10 bases lay in between. This CDR3 region has 13 residues. CDR3 amino acids: CASSAAGYTEAFF. For the CDR3, the DNA is TGTGCCAGCAGCGCGGCGGGTTACACTGAAGCTTTCTTT.

The V gene is TRBV30, the J gene TRBJ2-7; D unresolved. Trimming took 3 bases from V and 3 from J, leaving 6 bases between them. Germline CDR1 GTSNPN, CDR2 SVGIG (reference sequence). The CDR3 is made up of 11 amino acids. This chain's CDR3 is CAWRTLYEQYF. CDR3 in DNA: TGTGCCTGGAGGACCCTCTACGAGCAGTACTTC. Complete variable domain (other parts from reference TRBV30 and TRBJ2-7): SQTIHQWPATLVQPVGSPLSLECTVEGTSNPNLYWYRQAAGRGLQLLFYSVGIGQISSEVPQNLSASRPQDRQFILSSKKLLLSDSGFYLCAWRTLYEQYFGPGTRLTVT.

The gene calls are TRBV9 and TRBJ1-3; D possibly corresponds to TRBD1 (6 bases). The ends were cut back, 0 bases at V and 4 bases at J, with 8 bases in the middle. The CDR3 runs to 14 residues. The germline V gene encodes CDR1 SGDLS and CDR2 YYNGEE. Written as DNA, the CDR3 is TGTGCCAGCAGCGTAGAGGGGGTCGGAAACACCATATATTTT. Translating it yields CASSVEGVGNTIYF.

J is TRBJ2-1 and V is TRBV6-5, with 8 bases aligning to TRBD1. The germline V gene has CDR1 MNHEY and CDR2 SVGAGI. Trimming at V came to 4 bases and at J to 2 bases, leaving 4 bases not matched to a gene. The CDR3 sequence is 15 residues long. CDR3 sequence: CASSLTGVTYNEQFF. CDR3 bases: TGTGCCAGCAGTTTGACAGGGGTTACCTACAATGAGCAGTTCTTC.

The gene calls are TRBV6-5 and TRBJ2-2, with D possibly TRBD1 on 6 matching bases. This CDR3 is 14 amino acids long. Trimming cost V 6 bases and J 3 bases, with 11 bases left between them. CDR1 and CDR2 (germline): MNHEY, SVGAGI. The CDR3 here is CASRPQGHTGELFF. The CDR3 region has the DNA TGTGCCAGCAGACCACAGGGCCACACCGGGGAGCTGTTTTTT.

The chain carries TRBV5-1 and TRBJ2-2; D is possibly TRBD2 (5 bases). CDR3 length equals 15 residues. CDR1 SGHRS and CDR2 YFSETQ come from the germline V gene. Trimming pared 2 bases from V and 6 bases from J, leaving 14 bases between. CDR3 sequence reads: CASSLGGSTPGELFF. DNA of the CDR3: TGCGCCAGCAGCTTAGGAGGTAGTACCCCCGGGGAGCTGTTTTTT. Complete variable domain (other parts from reference TRBV5-1 and TRBJ2-2): KAGVTQTPRYLIKTRGQQVTLSCSPISGHRSVSWYQQTPGQGLQFLFEYFSETQRNKGNFPGRFSGRQFSNSRSEMNVSTLELGDSALYLCASSLGGSTPGELFFGEGSRLTVL.

This clone is a singleton in its sample. The chain links TRBV19 to TRBJ2-7; D ambiguous. Trimming stripped 4 bases from V and 6 bases from J, with 10 bases between. This CDR3 is 12 amino acids long. In germline, CDR1 is LNHDA, CDR2 SQIVND (reference sequence). DNA of the CDR3: TGTGCCAGTAGTAGGCGATTGGGCGAGCAGTACTTC. This codes for CASSRRLGEQYF.

V usage is TRBV6-2 or TRBV6-3 and J usage is TRBJ2-7, with D perhaps matching TRBD1 (5 bases). Trimming stripped 4 bases from V and 5 bases from J, with 15 bases between. This CDR3 contains 14 residues. Germline CDR1 MNHEY, CDR2 SVGEGT. CDR3 loop: CASSSQRTPHEQYF. CDR3 nucleotides: TGTGCCAGCAGTTCACAAAGGACACCCCACGAGCAGTACTTC.